This record looks at one T cell receptor (beta chain) sequence and its context. The sample belongs to a study of blood T cell repertoires in COVID-19. Whole-study context: Specimens from acute and convalescent COVID-19 originated in the United States, Italy and Spain.

This CDR3 spans 14 amino acids. Trimming shortened V by 5 bases and J by 6 bases, and 15 bases separated the two germline ends. Germline loops: CDR1 SGHVS, CDR2 FNYEAQ. Sequencing was performed with immunoSEQ multiplex PCR; in TCRdb, only in-frame clones are kept and a portion is missing. The sample lists about 59,000 clones; 91% were seen once. Sequencing used peripheral blood. The sequence came from a human donor in a cohort sampled during active COVID-19. The genes are TRBV7-6 and TRBJ2-3; D unresolved. CDR3 bases: TGTGCCAGCAGCCTCTTGGGCCCGGCGGATACGCAGTATTTT. It is translated as CASSLLGPADTQYF.